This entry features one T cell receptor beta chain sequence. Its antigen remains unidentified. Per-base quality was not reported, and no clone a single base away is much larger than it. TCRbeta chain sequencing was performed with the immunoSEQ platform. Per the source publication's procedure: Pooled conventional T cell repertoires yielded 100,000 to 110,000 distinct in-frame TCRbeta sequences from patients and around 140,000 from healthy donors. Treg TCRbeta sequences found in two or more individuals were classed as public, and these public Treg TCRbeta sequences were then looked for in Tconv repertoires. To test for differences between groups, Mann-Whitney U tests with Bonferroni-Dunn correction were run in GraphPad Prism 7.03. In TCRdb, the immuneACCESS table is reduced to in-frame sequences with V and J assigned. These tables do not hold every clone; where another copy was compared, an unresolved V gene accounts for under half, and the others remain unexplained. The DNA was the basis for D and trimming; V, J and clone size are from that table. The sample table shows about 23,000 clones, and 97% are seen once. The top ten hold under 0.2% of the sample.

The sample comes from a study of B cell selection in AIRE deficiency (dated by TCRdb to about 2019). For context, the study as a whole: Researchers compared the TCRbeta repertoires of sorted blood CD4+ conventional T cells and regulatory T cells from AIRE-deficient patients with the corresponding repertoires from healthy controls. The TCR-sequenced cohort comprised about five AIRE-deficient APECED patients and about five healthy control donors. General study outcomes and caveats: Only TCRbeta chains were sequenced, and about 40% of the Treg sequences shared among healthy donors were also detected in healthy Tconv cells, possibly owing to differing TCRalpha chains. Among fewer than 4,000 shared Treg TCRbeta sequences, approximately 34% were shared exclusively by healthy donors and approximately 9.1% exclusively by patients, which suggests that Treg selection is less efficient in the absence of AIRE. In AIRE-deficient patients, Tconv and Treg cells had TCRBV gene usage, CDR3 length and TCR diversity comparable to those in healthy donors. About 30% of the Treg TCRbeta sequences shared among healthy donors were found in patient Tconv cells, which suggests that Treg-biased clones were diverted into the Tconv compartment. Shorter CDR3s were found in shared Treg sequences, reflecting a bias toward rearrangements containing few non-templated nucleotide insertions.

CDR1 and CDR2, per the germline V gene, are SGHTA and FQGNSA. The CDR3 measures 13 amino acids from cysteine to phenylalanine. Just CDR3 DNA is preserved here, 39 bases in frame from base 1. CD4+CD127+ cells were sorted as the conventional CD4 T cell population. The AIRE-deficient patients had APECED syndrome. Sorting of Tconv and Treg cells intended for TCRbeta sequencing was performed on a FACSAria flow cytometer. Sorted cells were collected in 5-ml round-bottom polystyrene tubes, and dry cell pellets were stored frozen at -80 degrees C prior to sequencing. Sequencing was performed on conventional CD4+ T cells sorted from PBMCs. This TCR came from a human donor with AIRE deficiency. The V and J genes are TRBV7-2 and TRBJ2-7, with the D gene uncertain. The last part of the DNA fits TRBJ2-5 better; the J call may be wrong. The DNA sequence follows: TGTGCCAGCAGCAACCAAGGTGGGGAGACCCAGTACTTC. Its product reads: CASSNQGGETQYF.